The present T cell receptor (beta chain) was sequenced within a study of blood T cell repertoires in COVID-19. Study details: COVID-19 samples from acute and convalescent phases originated in the United States, Italy and Spain.

In the authors' workflow: The authors estimated nucleated cell counts from reference gene primer amplification. Some clones are missing from TCRdb's copy, which holds only in-frame ones; the method was immunoSEQ multiplex PCR. The V and J calls and clone size come from that table; D and trimming were worked out from the DNA. This sample has hundreds of thousands of clones, with roughly 76% found just once. Seattle patients were enrolled while actively infected and followed longitudinally. What was sequenced was peripheral blood. This TCR was sampled from a woman of 80 years or more with COVID-19, enrolled during active disease.

The CDR3 sequence is CASSVAGTGPYTEAFF. DNA of the CDR3: TGTGCCAGCAGCGTAGCGGGGACAGGGCCCTACACTGAAGCTTTCTTT. The rearrangement uses TRBV9 and TRBJ1-1, with 9 bases aligning to TRBD1. Germline V lookup: CDR1 SGDLS, CDR2 YYNGEE. This CDR3 spans 16 amino acids. Unmatched junction bases numbered 6, after V lost 0 bases and J lost 3 bases.